Below are 13 T cell receptor beta chains sequenced from a single sample in a study of beta chain features in type 1 diabetes (dated by TCRdb to the late 2010s). Study-wide conclusions, independent of this receptor: A moderate but significant shortening of TCRB CDR3 length was observed in type 1 diabetes patients in all four CD4+ subsets.

Their antigens are not known. Libraries were made using the immunoSEQ multiplex PCR assay. All of the isolated RNA was reverse transcribed with the High Capacity cDNA Reverse Transcription Kit, so expressed TCRB transcripts were sequenced. As stored in TCRdb, this immuneACCESS dataset retains in-frame rearrangements with V and J assigned. A fraction of the clones does not appear; measured against another copy, unresolved V genes explain less than half of the discrepancy, and the remainder lacks a known reason. Here the sample has hundreds of thousands of clones; 13% occur a single time. The ten largest account for about 0.02% of the sample. Source material: naive CD4+ T cells from blood. The cell subset or site label here, explained by the study, means: true naive CD4+ T cells. Source of these receptors: a man younger than 35 with type 1 diabetes.

CDR3 bases: TGTGCCAGCAGCGCCGTGGCGGGCGCCAAAGCTTTCTTT. It codes for CASSAVAGAKAFF. The rearrangement uses TRBV7-2 and TRBJ1-1; D unclear. The CDR3 spans 13 residues. Between the trimmed V and J ends, which lost 5 bases and 9 bases, there was a span of 16 bases. The germline CDR1 and CDR2 sequences are SGHTA and FQGNSA.

This clone showed up just a few times. CDR3 sequence (DNA): TGTGCCAGCAGCGTAGACAGGGGGCACGAGACCCAGTACTTC. Translation gives CASSVDRGHETQYF. The chain combines TRBV9 with TRBJ2-5, with 9 bases aligning to TRBD1. This CDR3 comprises 14 residues. Germline V lookup: CDR1 SGDLS, CDR2 YYNGEE. With 0 bases clipped from V and 5 bases from J, the junction kept 2 bases outside the gene matches.

This clone was counted between two and nine times. The gene calls are TRBV6-5 and TRBJ2-1; 9 bases map to TRBD2. This CDR3 region has 15 residues. V lost 8 bases, J lost 8 bases, and 13 bases stayed unmatched. The germline gives CDR1 MNHEY, CDR2 SVGAGI. CDR3 nucleotide sequence: TGTGCCAGCTATGAGGTAGCGGGGGCCAGGGATGAGCAGTTCTTC. Amino acids: CASYEVAGARDEQFF.

This clone has a handful of counts. The chain combines TRBV2 with TRBJ2-7, with 12 positions matching TRBD2. The V and J ends lost 4 bases and 2 bases, in that order; junction bases with no gene match: 3. The CDR3 is made up of 15 amino acids. Germline CDR1 is SNHLY and CDR2 is FYNNEI. CDR3 protein: CASSGTSGVPYEQYF. The CDR3 DNA reads TGTGCCAGCAGTGGGACTAGCGGGGTACCCTACGAGCAGTACTTC.

The chain recombines TRBV27 with TRBJ1-3; TRBD1 matches at 9 bases. V was pared by 4 bases and J by 2 bases, with 6 bases of the junction left unmatched. Germline V lookup: CDR1 MNHEY, CDR2 SMNVEV (reference sequence). The CDR3 spans 16 residues. The CDR3 spells CASSSPGQGTGNTIYF. In nucleotides, the CDR3 is TGTGCCAGCAGTTCTCCGGGACAGGGAACTGGAAACACCATATATTTT.

This clone was recorded a few times. The rearrangement joins TRBV7-9 to TRBJ1-2; D is possibly TRBD1 (6 bases). This CDR3 has 14 amino acids. The germline V and J ends were trimmed by 5 bases and 6 bases, with 16 bases remaining between them. Per the germline V gene, CDR1 is SEHNR and CDR2 is FQNEAQ (reference sequence). The CDR3 region is CASSTGLSSDGYTF. As DNA, the CDR3 is TGTGCCAGCAGCACAGGGCTTAGTTCGGATGGCTACACCTTC. The complete variable domain, with remaining parts taken from reference TRBV7-9 and TRBJ1-2, reads DTGVSQNPRHKITKRGQNVTFRCDPISEHNRLYWYRQTLGQGPEFLTYFQNEAQLEKSRLLSDRFSAERPKGSFSTLEIQRTEQGDSAMYLCASSTGLSSDGYTFGSGTRLTVV.

The chain uses TRBV7-2 and TRBJ1-4; D is ambiguous. Germline-derived CDR1 and CDR2 are SGHTA and FQGNSA. With 5 bases removed from V and 7 bases from J, the gap between germline ends came to 11 bases. This CDR3 comprises 13 residues. CDR3 nucleotide sequence: TGTGCCAGCAGCCGTGGAGGAGGTGAAAAACTGTTTTTT. This gives the protein CASSRGGGEKLFF. Filled out from reference TRBV7-2 and TRBJ1-4, the complete variable domain reads GAGVSQSPSNKVTEKGKDVELRCDPISGHTALYWYRQSLGQGLEFLIYFQGNSAPDKSGLPSDRFSAERTGGSVSTLTIQRTQQEDSAVYLCASSRGGGEKLFFGSGTQLSVL.

This clone was recorded a few times. V and J are TRBV2 and TRBJ2-5; the D is unclear. The CDR3 has 14 amino acids. Germline-derived CDR1 and CDR2 are SNHLY and FYNNEI. Trimming cost V 7 bases and J 9 bases, with 21 bases left between them. The CDR3 nucleotides are TGTGCCAGCAACTTCGACACAGCCCTGGTGGCCCAGTACTTC. This gives the protein CASNFDTALVAQYF.

V is TRBV6-1 and J is TRBJ1-1, with 7 bases matching TRBD1. V lost 5 bases, J lost 2 bases, and 2 bases stayed unmatched. The CDR3 consists of 13 residues. Germline assignment: CDR1 MNHNS and CDR2 SASEGT. CDR3 in amino acids: CASSWTGNTEAFF. For the CDR3, the DNA is TGTGCCAGCAGTTGGACAGGAAACACTGAAGCTTTCTTT.

The gene calls are TRBV6-5 and TRBJ2-3; D gene uncertain. Germline CDR1 reads MNHEY; CDR2 reads SVGAGI. This CDR3 spans 14 amino acids. V lost 5 bases, J lost 4 bases, and 13 bases lay in between. CDR3 sequence (DNA): TGTGCCAGCAGTAATATCGACGGTCCAGATACGCAGTATTTT. As protein: CASSNIDGPDTQYF.

This clone was detected a few times. The chain employs TRBV14 and TRBJ1-3; D gene uncertain. This CDR3 contains 17 residues. Trimming pared 1 base from V and 3 bases from J, leaving 16 bases between. CDR1 is SGHDN and CDR2 is FVKESK in the germline V gene. CDR3 DNA: TGTGCCAGCAGCCAAGGGGGATTAAGCAAGGTTGGAAACACCATATATTTT. Translated, it gives CASSQGGLSKVGNTIYF.

V is TRBV28 and J is TRBJ1-1, with a tentative D call TRBD1 (5 bases). V was cut by 3 bases and J by 7 bases, with 12 bases left in between. The germline V gene encodes CDR1 MDHEN and CDR2 SYDVKM. The CDR3 runs to 13 residues. CDR3 bases: TGTGCCAGCAGTTTGTCAGGGCACGATGAAGCTTTCTTT. Translating it yields CASSLSGHDEAFF.

The chain links TRBV29-1 to TRBJ1-2, with a weak D call TRBD1 (5 bases). Germline loops: CDR1 SQVTM, CDR2 ANQGSEA. This CDR3 comprises 13 residues. The V end was cut by 3 bases, the J end by 4 bases, with 12 bases between. CDR3 sequence reads: CSVEAGQVYGYTF. The DNA of the CDR3 is TGCAGCGTTGAGGCAGGGCAAGTCTATGGCTACACCTTC.